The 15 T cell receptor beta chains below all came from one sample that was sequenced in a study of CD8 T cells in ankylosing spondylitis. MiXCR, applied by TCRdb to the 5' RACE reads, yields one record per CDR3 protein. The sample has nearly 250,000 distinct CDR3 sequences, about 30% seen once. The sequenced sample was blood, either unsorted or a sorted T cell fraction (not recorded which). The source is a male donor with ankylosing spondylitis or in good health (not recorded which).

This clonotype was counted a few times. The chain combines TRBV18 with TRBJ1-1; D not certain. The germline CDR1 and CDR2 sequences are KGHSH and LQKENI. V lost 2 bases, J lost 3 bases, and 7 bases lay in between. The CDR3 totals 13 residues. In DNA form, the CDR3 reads TGTGCCAGCTCACCAAGTCAGTACACTGAAGCTTTCTTT. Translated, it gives CASSPSQYTEAFF.

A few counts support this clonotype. The CDR3 sequence is CASSPAITDTQYF. The CDR3 coding sequence is TGTGCCAGCAGTCCGGCTATAACAGATACGCAGTATTTT. The chain links TRBV6-2 or TRBV6-3 to TRBJ2-3; no reliable D call. Germline lookup yields CDR1 MNHEY and CDR2 SVGEGT. Deletions cut 5 bases from V and 3 bases from J, with 9 bases between. This CDR3 is built from 13 residues.

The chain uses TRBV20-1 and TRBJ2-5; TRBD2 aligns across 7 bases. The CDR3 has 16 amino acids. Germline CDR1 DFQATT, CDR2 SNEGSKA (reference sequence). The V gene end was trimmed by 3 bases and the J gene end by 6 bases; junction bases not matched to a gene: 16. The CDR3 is CSARQSPGTMWKTQYF. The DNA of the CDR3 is TGCAGTGCTAGGCAATCTCCCGGGACTATGTGGAAGACCCAGTACTTC.

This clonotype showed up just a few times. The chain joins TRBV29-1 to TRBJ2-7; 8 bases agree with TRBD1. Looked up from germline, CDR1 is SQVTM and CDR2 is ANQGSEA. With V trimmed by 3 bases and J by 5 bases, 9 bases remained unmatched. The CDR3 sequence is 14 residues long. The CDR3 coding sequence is TGCAGCGTTGATTTTGGACAGGGAGGCCACGAGCAGTACTTC. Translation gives CSVDFGQGGHEQYF.

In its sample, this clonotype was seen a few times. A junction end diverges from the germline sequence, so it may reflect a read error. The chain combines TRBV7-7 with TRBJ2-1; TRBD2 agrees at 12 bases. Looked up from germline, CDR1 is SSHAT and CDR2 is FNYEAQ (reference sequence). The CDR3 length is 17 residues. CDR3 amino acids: CASSLALTSGGRNEQFF. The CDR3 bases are TGTGCTAGCAGCTTAGCGCTAACTAGCGGGGGGAGGAATGAGCAGTTCTTC.

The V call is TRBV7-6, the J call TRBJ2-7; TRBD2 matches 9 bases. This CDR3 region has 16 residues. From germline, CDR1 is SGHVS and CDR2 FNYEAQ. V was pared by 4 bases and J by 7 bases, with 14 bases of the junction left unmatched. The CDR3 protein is CASSWGVGAGGDEQYF. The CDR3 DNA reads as TGTGCCAGCAGCTGGGGGGTCGGAGCGGGGGGTGATGAGCAGTACTTC.

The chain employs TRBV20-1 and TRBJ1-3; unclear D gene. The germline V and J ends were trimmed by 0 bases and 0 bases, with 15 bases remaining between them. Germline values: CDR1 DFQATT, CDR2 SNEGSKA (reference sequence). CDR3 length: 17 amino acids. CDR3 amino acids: CSARDVRSASSGNTIYF. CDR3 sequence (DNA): TGCAGTGCTAGAGATGTCCGCAGCGCGAGCTCTGGAAACACCATATATTTT.

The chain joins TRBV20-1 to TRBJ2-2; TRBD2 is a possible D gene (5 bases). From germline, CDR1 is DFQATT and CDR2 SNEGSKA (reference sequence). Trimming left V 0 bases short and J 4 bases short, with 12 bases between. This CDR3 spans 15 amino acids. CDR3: CSARDPGMGTGELFF. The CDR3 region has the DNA TGCAGTGCTAGAGATCCGGGGATGGGCACCGGGGAGCTGTTTTTT.

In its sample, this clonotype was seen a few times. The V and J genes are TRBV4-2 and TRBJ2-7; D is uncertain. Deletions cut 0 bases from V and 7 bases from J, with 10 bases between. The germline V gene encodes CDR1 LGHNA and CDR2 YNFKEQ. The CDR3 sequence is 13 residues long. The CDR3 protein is CASSQERLWEQYF. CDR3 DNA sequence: TGTGCCAGCAGCCAAGAAAGGCTCTGGGAGCAGTACTTC.

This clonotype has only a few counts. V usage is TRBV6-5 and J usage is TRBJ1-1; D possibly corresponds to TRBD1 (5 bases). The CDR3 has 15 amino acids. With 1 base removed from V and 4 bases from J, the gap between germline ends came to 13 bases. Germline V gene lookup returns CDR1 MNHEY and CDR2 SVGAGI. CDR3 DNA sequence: TGTGCCAGCAGTTACTTCCAGGGCATGTCCACTGAAGCTTTCTTT. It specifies CASSYFQGMSTEAFF.

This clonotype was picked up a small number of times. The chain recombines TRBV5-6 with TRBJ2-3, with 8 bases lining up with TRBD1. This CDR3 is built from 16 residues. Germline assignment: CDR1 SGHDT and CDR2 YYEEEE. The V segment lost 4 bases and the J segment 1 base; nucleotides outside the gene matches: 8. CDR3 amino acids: CASSIQGARGTDTQYF. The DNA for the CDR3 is TGTGCCAGCAGCATCCAGGGGGCGCGGGGCACAGATACGCAGTATTTT. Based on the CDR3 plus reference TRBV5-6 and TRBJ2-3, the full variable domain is DAGVTQSPTHLIKTRGQQVTLRCSPKSGHDTVSWYQQALGQGPQFIFQYYEEEERQRGNFPDRFSGHQFPNYSSELNVNALLLGDSALYLCASSIQGARGTDTQYFGPGTRLTVL.

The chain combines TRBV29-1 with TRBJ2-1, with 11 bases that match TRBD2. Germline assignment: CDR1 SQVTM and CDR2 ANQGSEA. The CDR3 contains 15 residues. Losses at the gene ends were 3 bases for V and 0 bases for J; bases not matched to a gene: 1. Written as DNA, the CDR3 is TGCAGCGTTGATGGACTAGCGGGCTCCTACAATGAGCAGTTCTTC. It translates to CSVDGLAGSYNEQFF.

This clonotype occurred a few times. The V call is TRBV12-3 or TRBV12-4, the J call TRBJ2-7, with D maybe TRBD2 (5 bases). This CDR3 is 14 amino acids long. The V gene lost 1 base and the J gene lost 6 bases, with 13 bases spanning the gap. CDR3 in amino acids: CASSLEGLGVEQYF. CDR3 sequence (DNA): TGTGCCAGCAGTTTAGAAGGTCTCGGGGTCGAGCAGTACTTC.

For the CDR3, the DNA is TGCAGCGTTGAAGACGGAGGGGTGACTGGGGCCAACGTCCTGACTTTC. Translation: CSVEDGGVTGANVLTF. The chain combines TRBV29-1 with TRBJ2-6, with D maybe TRBD2 (6 bases). The CDR3 has 16 amino acids. CDR1 and CDR2 (germline): SQVTM, ANQGSEA. The germline V and J ends were trimmed by 0 bases and 2 bases, with 11 bases remaining between them.

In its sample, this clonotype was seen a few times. CDR3 sequence reads: CASSPQRQGGYEQYF. CDR3 DNA: TGCGCCAGCAGCCCGCAACGACAGGGGGGGTACGAGCAGTACTTC. The chain uses TRBV5-1 and TRBJ2-7; 9 bases are a match to TRBD1. The ends lost 4 bases at V and 4 bases at J; junction bases unmatched: 9. This CDR3 is built from 15 residues. The germline V gene encodes CDR1 SGHRS and CDR2 YFSETQ.